Each of the 8 T cell receptor beta chains below was sequenced from the same sample in a study of T cells after yellow fever vaccination. Each CDR3 protein gets one entry after TCRdb re-called the 5' RACE reads with MiXCR. The sample contains hundreds of thousands of distinct CDR3 sequences, around 8.6% of which appear only once. Sequences were derived from CD4+ T cells sorted from PBMCs, sampled 5 days after the yellow fever booster vaccination. Source of these receptors: a man aged 18 to 29 who received the YFV17D yellow fever vaccine.

This clonotype was counted a few times. The chain links TRBV6-1 to TRBJ2-5; no clear D gene. V lost 7 bases and J lost 5, with 14 bases in between. This CDR3 has 13 amino acids. In germline, CDR1 is MNHNS, CDR2 SASEGT. For the CDR3, the DNA is TGTGCCAGCACTGGAAGGCTGGGTGAGACCCAGTACTTC. This sequence encodes CASTGRLGETQYF.

This clonotype was observed a few times. The chain couples TRBV7-6 to TRBJ2-5; D not resolved. The CDR3 is 13 residues long. CDR1 SGHVS and CDR2 FNYEAQ come from the germline V gene. V was trimmed by 2 bases and J by 3 bases, leaving 7 bases between them. CDR3 bases: TGTGCCAGCAGCTTACACGGTGAAGAGACCCAGTACTTC. Translation: CASSLHGEETQYF.

This clonotype was observed a handful of times. V and J are TRBV12-3 or TRBV12-4 and TRBJ1-2; TRBD1 is a possible D gene (6 bases). The CDR3 is made up of 14 amino acids. V lost 5 bases and J 5 bases, leaving 15 bases between the germline ends. CDR3 in amino acids: CASSDRRATYGYTF. The CDR3 nucleotides read TGTGCCAGCAGTGACAGGCGGGCGACGTATGGCTACACCTTC.

This clonotype turned up a few times. CDR3 nucleotide sequence: TGCGCCAGCAGCCAAGATGCGCAGAATTCACCCCTCCACTTT. Amino acids: CASSQDAQNSPLHF. The V call is TRBV4-3, the J call TRBJ1-6; D unclear. The germline CDR1 and CDR2 sequences are LGHNA and YSLEER. The V end lost 0 bases, the J end lost 7 bases, and 7 bases lay between the germline ends. The CDR3 length is 14 residues.

This clonotype occurred a few times. CDR3 coding DNA: TGCGCCAGCAGTCCCGAGGTATTCGGCTCTGGGGCCAACGTCCTGACTTTC. This codes for CASSPEVFGSGANVLTF. The chain carries TRBV5-1 and TRBJ2-6; D is undetermined. The CDR3 extends over 17 amino acids. CDR1 is SGHRS, CDR2 YFSETQ, per germline. V lost 5 bases and J lost 0, with 15 bases in between.

The genes are TRBV5-1 and TRBJ2-1; 7 positions match TRBD1. The CDR3 consists of 14 residues. J was trimmed by 6 bases and V by 8 bases; bases with no gene match: 11. Germline loops: CDR1 SGHRS, CDR2 YFSETQ. The CDR3 bases are TGCGCCAGTGGGTCAGGGGGTCTCATCAATGAGCAGTTCTTC. Translated, it gives CASGSGGLINEQFF.

This clonotype was seen many times. The chain joins TRBV5-5 to TRBJ2-3; no reliable D call. Looked up from germline, CDR1 is SGHKS and CDR2 is YYEKEE (reference sequence). The CDR3 loop spans 14 amino acids. Trimming pared 1 base from V and 2 bases from J, leaving 8 bases between. The CDR3, as DNA: TGTGCCAGCAGCTTGAGTACTAACACAGATACGCAGTATTTT. Amino acids: CASSLSTNTDTQYF.

In this sample, this clonotype turned up many times. The DNA of the CDR3 is TGCGCCAGCAGCTTGAATCGGGCAGGGAAGCTGCATAGCGGCTACAATGAGCAGTTCTTC. It is translated as CASSLNRAGKLHSGYNEQFF. This chain connects TRBV5-1 to TRBJ2-1; maybe TRBD2 (6 bases). V was cut by 1 base and J by 3 bases, with 26 bases left in between. Germline CDR1 SGHRS, CDR2 YFSETQ. This CDR3 has 20 residues.